This entry lists 18 T cell receptor beta chains sequenced from one sample in a study of T cell repertoires in cytomegalovirus infection. TCRdb processed the reads anew with MiXCR; each CDR3 protein has one entry. The sample lists about 280,000 distinct CDR3 sequences; roughly 21% were seen once. Which antigens these TCRs recognize remains unknown. The source material was cultured PBMCs, sampled from culture after CMV antigen stimulation. The origin of the receptors is a human donor in good health (CMV status not recorded). Some clones in this sample may be carry-over from other donors' samples.

This clonotype was picked up a small number of times. The genes are TRBV2 and TRBJ2-7, with 7 bases matching TRBD2. The CDR3 has 15 amino acids. The germline V gene encodes CDR1 SNHLY and CDR2 FYNNEI. V trimming: 4 bases; J trimming: 5 bases; junction bases outside the gene matches: 11. The CDR3 bases are TGTGCCAGCAGTGGTATAGGCGGGAGTATTGACGAGCAGTACTTC. It translates to CASSGIGGSIDEQYF.

The rearrangement joins TRBV19 to TRBJ1-6; tentatively, D is TRBD1 (5 bases). Germline values: CDR1 LNHDA, CDR2 SQIVND (reference sequence). CDR3 length: 13 amino acids. The V end was cut by 9 bases, the J end by 10 bases, with 16 bases between. CDR3: CASTPGRESPLHF. In nucleotides, the CDR3 is TGTGCCAGCACTCCGGGCAGGGAGTCACCCCTCCACTTT.

In its sample, this clonotype was seen many times. The rearrangement links TRBV7-2 to TRBJ2-2, with D possibly matching TRBD2 (6 bases). The germline V gene encodes CDR1 SGHTA and CDR2 FQGNSA. The germline V and J ends were trimmed by 3 bases and 4 bases, with 15 bases remaining between them. CDR3 length: 16 amino acids. The CDR3, as DNA: TGTGCCAGCAGCTTGTACCTCACCGGGAGCACCGGGGAGCTGTTTTTT. Protein: CASSLYLTGSTGELFF.

The CDR3 coding sequence is TGTGCCAGTAGTCCCAGCCGACAGGGTCTGCAGCCCCAGCATTTT. It translates to CASSPSRQGLQPQHF. This chain uses TRBV19 with TRBJ1-5, with 7 bases lining up with TRBD1. V was clipped by 5 bases and J by 7 bases; unmatched bases: 11. There are 15 residues in the CDR3. The germline V gene encodes CDR1 LNHDA and CDR2 SQIVND (reference sequence).

This clonotype has more than one count but fewer than ten. This chain uses TRBV7-2 with TRBJ2-3; tentatively, D is TRBD1 (5 bases). The CDR3 has 16 residues. Germline V CDR1 and CDR2: SGHTA, FQGNSA. The V end lost 1 base, the J end lost 0 bases, and 11 bases lay between the germline ends. The CDR3 is CASSLVIGVSTDTQYF. In DNA form, the CDR3 reads TGTGCCAGCAGCTTAGTGATAGGGGTGAGCACAGATACGCAGTATTTT.

This chain joins TRBV11-2 and TRBJ2-1; TRBD2 might be the D (5 bases). V lost 5 bases, J lost 8 bases, and 16 bases lay in between. Germline CDR1 SGHAT, CDR2 FQNNGV. CDR3 length: 14 residues. CDR3 in amino acids: CASSEEIGGHEQFF. The CDR3 DNA reads as TGTGCCAGCAGCGAAGAAATAGGCGGGCATGAGCAGTTCTTC.

The V gene is TRBV14, the J gene TRBJ2-1; perhaps TRBD2 as D (5 bases). V was trimmed by 0 bases and J by 7 bases, leaving 16 bases between them. This CDR3 is built from 16 residues. The germline CDR1 and CDR2 sequences are SGHDN and FVKESK. In nucleotides, the CDR3 is TGTGCCAGCAGCCAAGAGGCACAGCGGAGAAGGAATGAGCAGTTCTTC. Its translation: CASSQEAQRRRNEQFF.

V gene TRBV6-5 combines with J gene TRBJ2-1; TRBD2 matches 8 bases. The CDR3 has 13 residues. CDR1 is MNHEY and CDR2 is SVGAGI in the germline V gene. The ends lost 8 bases at V and 7 bases at J; junction bases unmatched: 7. CDR3 sequence reads: CASPSGRRNEQFF. The CDR3 DNA follows: TGTGCCAGCCCGAGCGGGAGACGGAATGAGCAGTTCTTC.

This clonotype was counted only a few times. The genes are TRBV7-2 and TRBJ2-4, with D unresolved. This CDR3 has 13 amino acids. Trimming left V 4 bases short and J 3 bases short, with 7 bases between. CDR1 and CDR2 from the germline V gene are SGHTA and FQGNSA. The CDR3 DNA reads as TGTGCCAGCAGCTCCCCTGGCAAAAACATTCAGTACTTC. Translated: CASSSPGKNIQYF. The full variable domain, its missing parts supplied by reference TRBV7-2 and TRBJ2-4, is GAGVSQSPSNKVTEKGKDVELRCDPISGHTALYWYRQSLGQGLEFLIYFQGNSAPDKSGLPSDRFSAERTGGSVSTLTIQRTQQEDSAVYLCASSSPGKNIQYFGAGTRLSVL.

Many counts were recorded for this clonotype. V is TRBV7-2 and J is TRBJ1-2; 8 bases align to TRBD1. The CDR3 spans 14 residues. Germline CDR1 is SGHTA and CDR2 is FQGNSA. With V trimmed by 8 bases and J by 5 bases, 10 bases remained unmatched. The CDR3 nucleotides read TGTGCCAGCGGGTCCGGGACAGGCCTATATGGCTACACCTTC. Translation gives CASGSGTGLYGYTF.

This clonotype showed up many times. The CDR3 reads CASSSSTGVNTEAFF. The CDR3 DNA reads TGTGCCAGCAGTTCCTCGACAGGGGTGAACACTGAAGCTTTCTTT. The genes are TRBV6-5 and TRBJ1-1; TRBD1 aligns across 8 bases. The CDR3 covers 15 residues. The V and J ends lost 4 bases and 0 bases, in that order; junction bases with no gene match: 4. Germline-derived CDR1 and CDR2 are MNHEY and SVGAGI.

This clonotype appeared a few times. This chain links TRBV11-2 with TRBJ2-7; perhaps TRBD2 as D (6 bases). V shed 2 bases and J shed 3 bases, with 8 bases lying between them. The germline V gene has CDR1 SGHAT and CDR2 FQNNGV. This CDR3 is built from 13 residues. CDR3 region: CASSLSGFYEQYF. The CDR3 DNA reads TGTGCCAGCAGCTTAAGCGGGTTCTACGAGCAGTACTTC.

This chain connects TRBV5-1 to TRBJ1-1; possibly TRBD1 for D (5 bases). Deletions cut 3 bases from V and 2 bases from J, with 20 bases between. The CDR3 extends over 17 amino acids. Germline lookup yields CDR1 SGHRS and CDR2 YFSETQ. CDR3 DNA: TGCGCCAGCAGCTGGGGTGCTACAGGATTCGGAAACACTGAAGCTTTCTTT. Its translation is CASSWGATGFGNTEAFF.

The chain uses TRBV20-1 and TRBJ2-1, with D uncertain. The CDR3 has 11 residues. CDR1 and CDR2 (germline): DFQATT, SNEGSKA (reference sequence). V lost 5 bases and J lost 9, with 11 bases in between. The CDR3 loop reads CSALGVGEQFF. Written as DNA, the CDR3 is TGCAGTGCTTTGGGCGTGGGTGAGCAGTTCTTC.

This clonotype was seen only a few times. This rearrangement joins TRBV19 to TRBJ1-3; maybe TRBD1 (6 bases). With 10 bases removed from V and 0 bases from J, the gap between germline ends came to 13 bases. The CDR3 runs 14 residues. Germline CDR1 and CDR2: LNHDA and SQIVND (reference sequence). The CDR3 DNA follows: TGTGCCACTCAGGACAGCACCTCTGGAAACACCATATATTTT. Protein product: CATQDSTSGNTIYF.

This chain uses TRBV7-9 with TRBJ2-2; D perhaps matches TRBD2 (7 bases). V was pared by 7 bases and J by 6 bases, with 18 bases between. The CDR3 has 15 residues. CDR1 is SEHNR and CDR2 is FQNEAQ in the germline V gene (reference sequence). The CDR3 DNA reads as TGTGCCAGCACCAGCGAACAGGGAGGGTCCGGGGAGCTGTTTTTT. Translation gives CASTSEQGGSGELFF. Using reference TRBV7-9 and TRBJ2-2 for the parts outside the CDR3, the full variable domain is DTGVSQNPRHKITKRGQNVTFRCDPISEHNRLYWYRQTLGQGPEFLTYFQNEAQLEKSRLLSDRFSAERPKGSFSTLEIQRTEQGDSAMYLCASTSEQGGSGELFFGEGSRLTVL.

V gene TRBV28 combines with J gene TRBJ2-7; 9 positions match TRBD1. CDR1 and CDR2 (germline): MDHEN, SYDVKM. With V trimmed by 6 bases and J by 3 bases, 9 bases remained unmatched. The CDR3 sequence is 15 residues long. The CDR3, as DNA: TGTGCCAGCAGCATACCCGGACAGGGGCTCTACGAGCAGTACTTC. As protein: CASSIPGQGLYEQYF. The full variable domain, with the rest looked up from reference TRBV28 and TRBJ2-7, is DVKVTQSSRYLVKRTGEKVFLECVQDMDHENMFWYRQDPGLGLRLIYFSYDVKMKEKGDIPEGYSVSREKKERFSLILESASTNQTSMYLCASSIPGQGLYEQYFGPGTRLTVT.

This clonotype was counted at least ten times. The rearrangement joins TRBV27 to TRBJ2-7; D might be TRBD2 (7 bases). Germline loops: CDR1 MNHEY, CDR2 SMNVEV (reference sequence). The CDR3 runs to 15 residues. Trimming took off 3 bases at V and 1 base at J, with 13 bases between the two ends. As DNA, the CDR3 is TGTGCCAGCAGTTTGGCGGGGGCTCTTTCCTACGAGCAGTACTTC. This sequence encodes CASSLAGALSYEQYF.